The 6 T cell receptor beta chains below all came from one sample that was sequenced in a study of beta chain features in type 1 diabetes. General observations from the study: Shortening that was moderate but significant affected the TCRB CDR3s of Type 1 diabetes patients in all four CD4+ subsets.

Reverse transcribing all isolated RNA meant expressed TCRB transcripts were sequenced. Data came from immunoSEQ multiplex PCR; TCRdb stores just in-frame clones and leaves some out. The data show 300,000 to 400,000 clones, with about 10% seen just once and 0.45% to 0.65% held by the top ten. The antigens these receptors bind are not known. The sample was central memory CD4+ T cells from blood. The receptors were sampled from a man younger than 40 with type 1 diabetes.

This clone was seen more than once but under ten times. V and J are TRBV5-1 and TRBJ2-7; D unclear. With 1 base removed from V and 2 bases from J, the gap between germline ends came to 10 bases. The CDR3 contains 14 residues. CDR1 is SGHRS, CDR2 YFSETQ, per germline. The CDR3 DNA is TGCGCCAGCAGCTTGAAAGTCGCGACCTACGAGCAGTACTTC. Amino acids: CASSLKVATYEQYF.

This chain uses TRBV28 with TRBJ1-5; D is possibly TRBD1 (5 bases). The germline V gene encodes CDR1 MDHEN and CDR2 SYDVKM. V was shortened by 4 bases and J by 3 bases, with 19 bases between the two germline ends. The CDR3 sequence is 17 residues long. The CDR3 DNA sequence: TGTGCCAGCAGTTGGGGGTTCAATAGACTGCCCAATCAGCCCCAGCATTTT. Translation gives CASSWGFNRLPNQPQHF.

This clone has only a few counts. The chain links TRBV6-6 to TRBJ1-1; TRBD1 might be the D (5 bases). The CDR3 sequence is 13 residues long. CDR1 MNHNY and CDR2 SVGAGI come from the germline V gene (reference sequence). Trimming took 3 bases from V and 6 from J, leaving 11 bases between them. The CDR3 bases are TGTGCCAGCAGTTATTCCGACAGACCTGAAGCTTTCTTT. Its translation: CASSYSDRPEAFF.

This chain connects TRBV18 to TRBJ2-7; D is ambiguous. Trimming removed 3 bases from V and 6 bases from J, with 12 bases in between. The germline V gene has CDR1 KGHSH and CDR2 LQKENI. The CDR3 is 13 amino acids. Here the CDR3 DNA reads TGTGCCAGCTCACCTCCCCTTTCTAGCGAGCAGTACTTC. Protein: CASSPPLSSEQYF. Supplemented by reference TRBV18 and TRBJ2-7, the full variable domain reads NAGVMQNPRHLVRRRGQEARLRCSPMKGHSHVYWYRQLPEEGLKFMVYLQKENIIDESGMPKERFSAEFPKEGPSILRIQQVVRGDSAAYFCASSPPLSSEQYFGPGTRLTVT.

V usage is TRBV2 and J usage is TRBJ2-5; D not resolved. Trimming removed 8 bases at V and 5 bases at J, with 15 bases between. In germline, CDR1 is SNHLY, CDR2 FYNNEI. The length of the CDR3 is 13 residues. In DNA, the CDR3 is TGTGCCAGCTGTTCGTGGTCGGCCGAGACCCAGTACTTC. Its protein is CASCSWSAETQYF.

The genes are TRBV28 and TRBJ2-4; D is possibly TRBD1 (5 bases). Trimming took off 6 bases at V and 0 bases at J, with 18 bases between the two ends. This CDR3 is built from 17 residues. CDR1 is MDHEN and CDR2 is SYDVKM in the germline V gene. The CDR3 sequence: CASRPSRASLAKNIQYF. In DNA, the CDR3 is TGTGCCAGCAGACCCAGCAGGGCCTCACTAGCCAAAAACATTCAGTACTTC.